The clone carrying this T cell receptor beta chain has a handful of counts. The antigen remains undetermined. The data are from a study of T cell responses to AZD1222 COVID-19 vaccine. Findings and caveats of the study: Repertoires were obtained solely post-peak T cell response. Most donors were white British and more were female, and clonal diversity was possibly underestimated. Spike-specific TCR breadth and depth both grew after two AZD1222 doses.

Trimming shortened V by 6 bases and J by 6 bases, and 18 bases separated the two germline ends. The CDR3 contains 14 residues. Germline-derived CDR1 and CDR2 are SEHNR and FQNEAQ (reference sequence). Data came from immunoSEQ multiplex PCR; TCRdb stores just in-frame clones and leaves some out. The sample shows 90,000 to 120,000 clones, around 92% of them seen only once. The sample in question was peripheral blood, obtained 28 days after the second AZD1222 dose. This TCR derives from an adult who received the AZD1222 COVID-19 vaccine. The rearrangement links TRBV7-9 to TRBJ2-7; D gene unclear. The chain's CDR3 is CASRMGPQALEQYF. CDR3 DNA sequence: TGTGCCAGCAGAATGGGCCCCCAAGCACTCGAGCAGTACTTC.